These 30 T cell receptor beta chains originate from one sample sequenced in a study of long-term antiretroviral therapy in people with HIV. At survey level, the immunoSEQ assay was run in its v3.0 version. The method was immunoSEQ multiplex PCR; TCRdb's version includes in-frame clones alone and lacks a portion of them. This table holds tens of thousands of clones, roughly 87% found once. Sequenced material: unsorted PBMCs, taken 2 years after starting antiretroviral therapy. These receptors all come from a man between 50 and 59 years old with HIV.

In its sample, this clone was seen a few times. V usage is TRBV5-4 and J usage is TRBJ1-2; D gene uncertain. Germline V gene data show CDR1 as SGHNT and CDR2 as YYREEE (reference sequence). CDR3 size: 13 residues. Trimming stripped 2 bases from V and 3 bases from J, with 8 bases between. The CDR3 loop is CASSLGADYGYTF. CDR3 sequence (DNA): TGTGCCAGCAGCTTAGGAGCAGACTATGGCTACACCTTC.

This clone has just one count. V gene TRBV6-6 combines with J gene TRBJ2-7; 9 nucleotides align to TRBD1. This CDR3 comprises 14 residues. The V gene's germline CDR1 is MNHNY and CDR2 SVGAGI (reference sequence). Losses at the gene ends were 6 bases for V and 2 bases for J; bases not matched to a gene: 5. The CDR3 DNA sequence: TGTGCCAGCAGGACAGGACAGGGGACCTACGAGCAGTACTTC. It encodes CASRTGQGTYEQYF.

This sequence joins TRBV7-9 and TRBJ1-1, with D maybe TRBD1 (6 bases). This CDR3 has 15 amino acids. Germline CDR1 reads SEHNR; CDR2 reads FQNEAQ (reference sequence). V lost 3 bases, J lost 0 bases, and 11 bases lay in between. The CDR3 here is CASSFRDTVNTEAFF. The CDR3, as DNA: TGTGCCAGCAGCTTCCGGGACACGGTGAACACTGAAGCTTTCTTT.

Notes on this clone: At the DNA level, this CDR3 is encoded by other sequences in the same sample as well. The chain joins TRBV28 to TRBJ2-3, with D unclear. V lost 6 bases to trimming and J lost 0 bases, with 1 base between them. Germline V lookup: CDR1 MDHEN, CDR2 SYDVKM. The CDR3 sequence is 11 residues long. CDR3 nucleotide sequence: TGTGCCAGCAGCAGCACAGATACGCAGTATTTT. Protein: CASSSTDTQYF.

This clone was observed a few times. CDR3 nucleotides: TGTGCCAGCAGCGAGGACGGAAGCTCCTACAATGAGCAGTTCTTC. This encodes CASSEDGSSYNEQFF. This chain joins TRBV9 and TRBJ2-1; D call uncertain. V lost 3 bases and J lost 0, with 10 bases in between. The CDR3 spans 15 residues. The germline gives CDR1 SGDLS, CDR2 YYNGEE.

The rearrangement uses TRBV7-6 and TRBJ2-7; TRBD1 agrees at 8 bases. V lost 5 bases and J lost 4; bases outside the gene matches: 13. The CDR3 is 16 residues long. CDR1 and CDR2 from the germline V gene are SGHVS and FNYEAQ. DNA for the CDR3: TGTGCCAGCAGCCAATCAGGGGGCACGTCACCTTACGAGCAGTACTTC. Translated: CASSQSGGTSPYEQYF.

V is TRBV15 and J is TRBJ2-1; maybe TRBD2 (5 bases). Germline V gene sequence: CDR1 LNHNV, CDR2 YYDKDF (reference sequence). Trimming took 0 bases from V and 1 from J, leaving 7 bases between them. There are 15 residues in the CDR3. CDR3 loop: CATSREAASYNEQFF. CDR3 DNA sequence: TGTGCCACCAGCAGAGAAGCGGCATCCTACAATGAGCAGTTCTTC.

The V call is TRBV6-1, the J call TRBJ1-5; D not certain. With 1 base removed from V and 0 bases from J, the gap between germline ends came to 10 bases. CDR1 is MNHNS and CDR2 is SASEGT in the germline V gene. CDR3 size: 16 residues. The CDR3 region has the DNA TGTGCCAGCAGTGAAGGCTCCGCTTATAGCAATCAGCCCCAGCATTTT. Translated: CASSEGSAYSNQPQHF.

The J gene is TRBJ1-2, the V gene TRBV6-1; TRBD1 agrees at 7 bases. CDR1 is MNHNS and CDR2 is SASEGT in the germline V gene. The trim removed 7 bases at V and 5 bases at J, leaving 7 bases unmatched. This CDR3 is built from 13 residues. CDR3 loop: CASTPGQTYGYTF. For the CDR3, the DNA is TGTGCCAGCACACCGGGACAGACATATGGCTACACCTTC.

This clone was counted between two and nine times. This chain uses TRBV7-9 with TRBJ1-5, with 7 bases fitting TRBD1. The V and J ends lost 5 bases and 11 bases, in that order; junction bases with no gene match: 3. The germline CDR1 and CDR2 sequences are SEHNR and FQNEAQ (reference sequence). This CDR3 comprises 11 residues. In DNA form, the CDR3 reads TGTGCCAGCAGCCAAGGACAGGCCCAGCATTTT. This sequence encodes CASSQGQAQHF.

The chain recombines TRBV6-5 with TRBJ2-7; 7 bases align to TRBD1. The CDR3 consists of 14 residues. V was clipped by 6 bases and J by 7 bases; unmatched bases: 12. CDR1 is MNHEY and CDR2 is SVGAGI in the germline V gene. For the CDR3, the DNA is TGTGCCAGCAGGGAACAGGGCATCAGGGGGGAGCAGTACTTC. The encoded protein is CASREQGIRGEQYF.

The chain is built from TRBV28 and TRBJ1-1, with 7 bases identical to TRBD1. The CDR3 spans 13 residues. Germline lookup yields CDR1 MDHEN and CDR2 SYDVKM. With 5 bases clipped from V and 3 bases from J, the junction kept 3 bases outside the gene matches. CDR3 coding DNA: TGTGCCAGCAGTCTCGGGACAGACACTGAAGCTTTCTTT. Translated: CASSLGTDTEAFF.

The V gene is TRBV10-3, the J gene TRBJ2-7; TRBD1 matches 9 bases. Losses at the gene ends were 5 bases for V and 2 bases for J; bases not matched to a gene: 4. Germline V gene lookup returns CDR1 ENHRY and CDR2 SYGVKD. CDR3 length: 14 residues. In DNA, the CDR3 is TGTGCCATCAGTTCCGGGACAGGGCCCTACGAGCAGTACTTC. Encoded protein: CAISSGTGPYEQYF.

This clone is a singleton in its sample. The chain uses TRBV13 and TRBJ2-1, with TRBD2 identical over 7 bases. Germline loops: CDR1 PRHDT, CDR2 FYEKMQ (reference sequence). The CDR3 contains 14 residues. V was pared by 7 bases and J by 7 bases, with 10 bases of the junction left unmatched. CDR3: CASTGLSGVNEQFF. CDR3 DNA sequence: TGTGCCAGCACAGGCTTAAGCGGGGTTAATGAGCAGTTCTTC. Using reference TRBV13 and TRBJ2-1 for the parts outside the CDR3, the full variable domain is AAGVIQSPRHLIKEKRETATLKCYPIPRHDTVYWYQQGPGQDPQFLISFYEKMQSDKGSIPDRFSAQQFSDYHSELNMSSLELGDSALYFCASTGLSGVNEQFFGPGTRLTVL.

The chain recombines TRBV28 with TRBJ2-7; 11 nucleotides align to TRBD1. The CDR3 runs to 19 residues. V trimming: 4 bases; J trimming: 2 bases; junction bases outside the gene matches: 16. The V gene's germline CDR1 is MDHEN and CDR2 SYDVKM. The CDR3 is CASSSIGTGGPYSTYEQYF. The CDR3 region has the DNA TGTGCCAGCAGTTCAATCGGGACAGGGGGGCCTTACAGCACCTACGAGCAGTACTTC.

The J gene is TRBJ1-2, the V gene TRBV30, with a possible D match to TRBD1 (5 bases). Trimming left V 3 bases short and J 6 bases short, with 20 bases between. Germline V gene data show CDR1 as GTSNPN and CDR2 as SVGIG (reference sequence). The CDR3 has 15 residues. CDR3 DNA sequence: TGTGCCTGGAGAACCGCGGGCGGGGGGAGAGATGGCTACACCTTC. Residues: CAWRTAGGGRDGYTF.

This chain joins TRBV7-9 and TRBJ1-1, with D hard to call. This CDR3 is 11 amino acids long. Germline lookup yields CDR1 SEHNR and CDR2 FQNEAQ (reference sequence). V lost 6 bases, J lost 2 bases, and 4 bases lay in between. The CDR3 region is CASSSNTEAFF. The CDR3 nucleotides read TGTGCCAGCAGTTCAAACACTGAAGCTTTCTTT.

With respect to this clone: Mismatch with germline at one junction end may stem from a read error. CDR3 DNA: TGTGCCACCAGCCGAGAAATGAACACTGAAGCTTTCTTT. As protein: CATSREMNTEAFF. The V gene is TRBV15, the J gene TRBJ1-1; no reliable D call. CDR1 LNHNV and CDR2 YYDKDF come from the germline V gene (reference sequence). The CDR3 contains 13 residues. The whole variable domain, filled in from reference TRBV15 and TRBJ1-1, reads DAMVIQNPRYQVTQFGKPVTLSCSQTLNHNVMYWYQQKSSQAPKLLFHYYDKDFNNEADTPDNFQSRRPNTSFCFLDIRSPGLGDTAMYLCATSREMNTEAFFGQGTRLTVV.

This chain uses TRBV2 with TRBJ2-2, with D perhaps matching TRBD2 (6 bases). The CDR3 has 15 amino acids. The V end lost 4 bases, the J end lost 4 bases, and 13 bases lay between the germline ends. Germline CDR1 is SNHLY and CDR2 is FYNNEI. The CDR3 loop is CASSGSGARTGELFF. DNA for the CDR3: TGTGCCAGCAGTGGGTCGGGAGCGCGCACCGGGGAGCTGTTTTTT.

J is TRBJ2-6 and V is TRBV7-2; no clear D. Trimming took off 1 base at V and 0 bases at J, with 7 bases between the two ends. Germline assignment: CDR1 SGHTA and CDR2 FQGNSA. The CDR3 contains 16 residues. CDR3 in amino acids: CASSLEMASGANVLTF. The CDR3 bases are TGTGCCAGCAGCTTAGAGATGGCCTCTGGGGCCAACGTCCTGACTTTC.

The rearrangement uses TRBV4-1 and TRBJ1-2; D perhaps matches TRBD1 (6 bases). Germline V CDR1 and CDR2: MGHRA, YSYEKL. The CDR3 sequence is 18 residues long. V lost 4 bases to trimming and J lost 5 bases, with 26 bases between them. Here the CDR3 reads CASSRGSGAQGSRYGYTF. CDR3 nucleotide sequence: TGCGCCAGCAGCCGCGGCTCGGGGGCCCAGGGTTCGAGGTATGGCTACACCTTC.

The rearrangement links TRBV7-2 to TRBJ1-2; D not certain. The germline V gene encodes CDR1 SGHTA and CDR2 FQGNSA. The germline V and J ends were trimmed by 1 base and 7 bases, with 19 bases remaining between them. CDR3 length: 16 residues. The CDR3 DNA follows: TGTGCCAGCAGCTTAGACCCATACAGATCCCCAACTGGCTACACCTTC. Translated: CASSLDPYRSPTGYTF.

This clone was seen more than once but under ten times. The chain has TRBV7-2 and TRBJ1-6; TRBD1 might be the D (5 bases). The CDR3 runs 14 residues. V lost 3 bases and J 9 bases, leaving 12 bases between the germline ends. Germline CDR1 and CDR2: SGHTA and FQGNSA. CDR3 in amino acids: CASSLGRRGSPLHF. DNA for the CDR3: TGTGCCAGCAGCTTGGGCAGGAGGGGTTCACCCCTCCACTTT. The variable domain in full, with the rest retrieved from reference TRBV7-2 and TRBJ1-6, is GAGVSQSPSNKVTEKGKDVELRCDPISGHTALYWYRQSLGQGLEFLIYFQGNSAPDKSGLPSDRFSAERTGGSVSTLTIQRTQQEDSAVYLCASSLGRRGSPLHFGNGTRLTVT.

The rearrangement links TRBV7-2 to TRBJ1-1, with D possibly being TRBD1 (5 bases). CDR1 and CDR2 (germline): SGHTA, FQGNSA. V was pared by 2 bases and J by 6 bases, with 10 bases between. The CDR3 spans 13 residues. CDR3 loop: CASSLYSGAEAFF. The CDR3 DNA reads as TGTGCCAGCAGCTTATATTCGGGGGCTGAAGCTTTCTTT.

The chain is built from TRBV10-1 and TRBJ2-1, with TRBD2 matching over 9 bases. The CDR3 runs to 14 residues. V shed 4 bases and J 6 bases; nucleotides not matched to a gene: 4. Germline values: CDR1 WNHNN, CDR2 SYGVQD (reference sequence). DNA for the CDR3: TGCGCCAGCAGTGTAGCGGGAGACGTCAATGAGCAGTTCTTC. It encodes CASSVAGDVNEQFF.

This clone appeared a few times. The genes are TRBV18 and TRBJ1-5; D is unresolved. The CDR3 contains 13 residues. V lost 3 bases and J 2 bases, leaving 5 bases between the germline ends. Germline V gene lookup returns CDR1 KGHSH and CDR2 LQKENI. CDR3 sequence reads: CASSPEGNQPQHF. CDR3 DNA: TGTGCCAGCTCACCGGAAGGCAATCAGCCCCAGCATTTT. Full variable domain (rest looked up from reference TRBV18 and TRBJ1-5): NAGVMQNPRHLVRRRGQEARLRCSPMKGHSHVYWYRQLPEEGLKFMVYLQKENIIDESGMPKERFSAEFPKEGPSILRIQQVVRGDSAAYFCASSPEGNQPQHFGDGTRLSIL.

The J gene is TRBJ1-2, the V gene TRBV15; 7 nucleotides line up with TRBD1. CDR3 length: 13 residues. V trimming: 9 bases; J trimming: 9 bases; junction bases outside the gene matches: 13. CDR1 LNHNV and CDR2 YYDKDF come from the germline V gene (reference sequence). This chain's CDR3 is CATASQGPSSYTF. CDR3 in DNA: TGTGCCACTGCCTCACAGGGGCCATCTAGCTACACCTTC.

V usage is TRBV5-4 and J usage is TRBJ2-5; D tentatively fits TRBD1 or TRBD2 (5 bases each). CDR1 and CDR2 from the germline V gene are SGHNT and YYREEE (reference sequence). This CDR3 region has 14 residues. V was shortened by 4 bases and J by 2 bases, with 12 bases between the two germline ends. In DNA form, the CDR3 reads TGTGCCAGCAGCGCCAGGGAGACGCAAGAGACCCAGTACTTC. Protein sequence: CASSARETQETQYF. The full variable domain, completed using reference TRBV5-4 and TRBJ2-5, is ETGVTQSPTHLIKTRGQQVTLRCSSQSGHNTVSWYQQALGQGPQFIFQYYREEENGRGNFPPRFSGLQFPNYSSELNVNALELDDSALYLCASSARETQETQYFGPGTRLLVL.

V usage is TRBV28 and J usage is TRBJ2-1; 8 nucleotides match TRBD2. With V trimmed by 6 bases and J by 7 bases, 14 bases remained unmatched. This CDR3 has 16 amino acids. Germline loops: CDR1 MDHEN, CDR2 SYDVKM. This chain's CDR3 is CASSFIGTGGRNEQFF. The CDR3 DNA follows: TGTGCCAGCAGCTTTATAGGAACGGGAGGGCGGAATGAGCAGTTCTTC. Based on the CDR3 plus reference TRBV28 and TRBJ2-1, the full variable domain is DVKVTQSSRYLVKRTGEKVFLECVQDMDHENMFWYRQDPGLGLRLIYFSYDVKMKEKGDIPEGYSVSREKKERFSLILESASTNQTSMYLCASSFIGTGGRNEQFFGPGTRLTVL.

In this sample, this clone turned up once. V is TRBV6-4 and J is TRBJ1-2; no firm D call. Germline CDR1 reads MRHNA; CDR2 reads SNTAGT. The CDR3 runs 9 residues. CDR3 in amino acids: CVPSYGYTF. The CDR3 DNA sequence: TGTGTTCCAAGCTATGGCTACACCTTC.